The clone carrying this T cell receptor beta chain was found a few times. Trimming at V came to 5 bases and at J to 10 bases, leaving 17 bases not matched to a gene. The CDR3 has 17 residues. Germline assignment: CDR1 SGHAT and CDR2 FQNNGV. This sample is part of a study of blood T cell repertoires in COVID-19. Study overall: Nucleic acid was either cDNA or gDNA, and it came from T cells, B-cell-depleted T cells, or PBMCs.

Sequencing used immunoSEQ multiplex PCR; TCRdb keeps in-frame clones, though not all of them. In the table there are hundreds of thousands of clones, approximately 90% of which are singletons. Specimen: PBMCs or T cells enriched from blood (not recorded which). This TCR was sampled from a man aged 25 to 40 who had recovered from COVID-19. The V gene is TRBV11-2, the J gene TRBJ2-1, with TRBD2 matching 10 bases. The CDR3 nucleotides are TGTGCCAGCAGCCGCACACCTAGAGCGGGAGGGCCGGGAGAGCAGTTCTTC. Protein product: CASSRTPRAGGPGEQFF.